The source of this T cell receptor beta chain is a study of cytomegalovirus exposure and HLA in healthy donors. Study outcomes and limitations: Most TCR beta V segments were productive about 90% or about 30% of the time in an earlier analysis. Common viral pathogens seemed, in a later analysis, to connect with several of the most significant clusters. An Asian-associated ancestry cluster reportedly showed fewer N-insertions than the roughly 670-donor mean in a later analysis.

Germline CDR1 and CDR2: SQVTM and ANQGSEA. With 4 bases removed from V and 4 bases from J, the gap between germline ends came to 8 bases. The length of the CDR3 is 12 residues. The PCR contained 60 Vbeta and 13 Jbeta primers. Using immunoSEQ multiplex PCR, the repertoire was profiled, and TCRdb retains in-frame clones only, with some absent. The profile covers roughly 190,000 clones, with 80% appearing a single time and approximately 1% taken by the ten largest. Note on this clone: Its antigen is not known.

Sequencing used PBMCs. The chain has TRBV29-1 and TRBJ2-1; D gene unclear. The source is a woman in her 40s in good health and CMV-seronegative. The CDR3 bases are TGCAGCGTTGTTACAGTATACAATGAGCAGTTCTTC. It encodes CSVVTVYNEQFF.